These 32 T cell receptor beta chains came from one sample sequenced in a study of post-analysis software for immune sequencing data (dated by TCRdb to between 2015 and 2017). No antigens are known for them. The library was obtained by PCR. Sequencing relied on an Illumina HiSeq 2500. To reduce PCR and sequencing biases, unique molecular identifiers were built into the TCR beta cDNA libraries. In-frame beta chains were kept once TCRdb had trimmed the public reads at Q25 with fastp and called clones with MiXCR. Rows are combined by CDR3 protein, so each entry shows the most common genes and DNA. This sample comprises fewer than 850,000 distinct CDR3 sequences, roughly 50% of them detected only once. 4% to 5% of the sample goes to the ten largest clones. Points the paper makes about the study in general: Patients showed significantly higher frequencies than controls for about 5 TRBV segments, among them TRBV5-6, TRBV5-1 and TRBV20-1.

The sample consisted of blood. The receptor source for this set is a girl between 10 and 17 years old with multiple sclerosis.

This clonotype was picked up a small number of times. The gene calls are TRBV11-1 and TRBJ2-1, with TRBD2 matching 7 bases. The germline V gene has CDR1 SGHAT and CDR2 FQDESV (reference sequence). V shed 1 base and J 8 bases; nucleotides not matched to a gene: 11. The CDR3 loop spans 16 amino acids. In DNA, the CDR3 is TGTGCCAGCAGCTTAGGGCTTGGGGGGGAATTGGATGAGCAGTTCTTC. This encodes CASSLGLGGELDEQFF. Using reference TRBV11-1 and TRBJ2-1 for the parts outside the CDR3, the full variable domain is EAEVAQSPRYKITEKSQAVAFWCDPISGHATLYWYRQILGQGPELLVQFQDESVVDDSQLPKDRFSAERLKGVDSTLKIQPAELGDSAMYLCASSLGLGGELDEQFFGPGTRLTVL.

The V and J genes are TRBV20-1 and TRBJ2-3; D is unclear. The CDR3 runs to 11 residues. The V end lost 7 bases, the J end lost 4 bases, and 9 bases lay between the germline ends. Germline CDR1 reads DFQATT; CDR2 reads SNEGSKA (reference sequence). The CDR3 sequence is CSVPSADTQYF. CDR3 DNA: TGCAGTGTCCCTAGTGCAGATACGCAGTATTTT.

This clonotype showed up just a few times. The gene calls are TRBV10-3 and TRBJ2-5; possibly TRBD1 for D (6 bases). Deletions cut 3 bases from V and 5 bases from J, with 10 bases between. This CDR3 is built from 13 residues. CDR1 and CDR2 (germline): ENHRY, SYGVKD. This chain's CDR3 is CAISEGTSETQYF. CDR3 coding DNA: TGTGCCATCAGTGAAGGGACAAGTGAGACCCAGTACTTC.

The chain uses TRBV5-1 and TRBJ2-1; D is undetermined. Looked up from germline, CDR1 is SGHRS and CDR2 is YFSETQ. The CDR3 contains 14 residues. V was trimmed by 7 bases and J by 2 bases, leaving 13 bases between them. CDR3 sequence: CASGEPKAYNEQFF. CDR3 DNA: TGCGCCAGCGGCGAGCCCAAGGCCTACAATGAGCAGTTCTTC.

This clonotype was seen only a few times. Written as DNA, the CDR3 is TGTGCCAGCAGTTTCCGGACTAGCGGCTGGTCAGAGACCCAGTACTTC. It yields the protein CASSFRTSGWSETQYF. The rearrangement uses TRBV12-3 or TRBV12-4 and TRBJ2-5, with 10 bases matching TRBD2. The CDR3 loop spans 16 amino acids. Trimming took 3 bases from V and 4 from J; bases not matched to a gene: 8.

This clonotype has a handful of counts. This chain links TRBV12-3 or TRBV12-4 with TRBJ2-4, with D hard to call. V was pared by 5 bases and J by 0 bases, with 11 bases between. The length of the CDR3 is 15 residues. DNA for the CDR3: TGTGCCAGCAGTCCTATCCCCTTAGCCAAAAACATTCAGTACTTC. This codes for CASSPIPLAKNIQYF.

This clonotype was seen a handful of times. V and J are TRBV14 and TRBJ2-1; D remains unclear. Trimming took off 5 bases at V and 10 bases at J, with 9 bases between the two ends. CDR1 and CDR2 (germline): SGHDN, FVKESK. This CDR3 spans 11 amino acids. The CDR3, as DNA: TGTGCCAGCAGCGCAGTAACCGAGCAGTTCTTC. Its translation is CASSAVTEQFF.

The chain joins TRBV27 to TRBJ2-1; D is perhaps TRBD2 (5 bases). Per germline, CDR1 MNHEY and CDR2 SMNVEV (reference sequence). The CDR3 length is 16 residues. Between the trimmed V and J ends, which lost 3 bases and 4 bases, there was a span of 16 bases. The CDR3 bases are TGTGCCAGCAGTTTGGGTCTAGCCCACCCGTACAATGAGCAGTTCTTC. Encoded protein: CASSLGLAHPYNEQFF.

This clonotype was seen only a few times. The chain carries TRBV29-1 and TRBJ2-7, with 7 positions matching TRBD1. CDR3 length: 13 amino acids. The V and J ends lost 6 bases and 2 bases, in that order; junction bases with no gene match: 7. Germline V CDR1 and CDR2: SQVTM, ANQGSEA. Written as DNA, the CDR3 is TGCAGCGTGTGGACAGGCACCACCTACGAGCAGTACTTC. Translating it yields CSVWTGTTYEQYF.

The chain uses TRBV6-1 and TRBJ1-2; no definite D call. Trimming took 2 bases from V and 4 from J, leaving 20 bases between them. From germline, CDR1 is MNHNS and CDR2 SASEGT. The CDR3 length is 17 residues. The CDR3 nucleotides are TGTGCCAGCAGTGAATCAGATGTCGGGGTTGTGGTCTATGGCTACACCTTC. Translated: CASSESDVGVVVYGYTF.

This rearrangement joins TRBV29-1 to TRBJ2-1; D not resolved. Germline V gene data show CDR1 as SQVTM and CDR2 as ANQGSEA. The CDR3 consists of 14 residues. The germline V and J ends were trimmed by 7 bases and 4 bases, with 17 bases remaining between them. Here the CDR3 DNA reads TGCAGCGGAAACCGGGCCCCTCGGTACAATGAGCAGTTCTTC. Translated, it gives CSGNRAPRYNEQFF.

The chain has TRBV4-3 and TRBJ1-4; TRBD1 matches 8 bases. The ends lost 3 bases at V and 5 bases at J; junction bases unmatched: 8. CDR3 size: 16 residues. In germline, CDR1 is LGHNA, CDR2 YSLEER. The CDR3 here is CASSHGEDRANEKLFF. CDR3 nucleotides: TGCGCCAGCAGCCACGGTGAGGACAGGGCGAATGAAAAACTGTTTTTT.

The chain carries TRBV6-5 and TRBJ1-2; 11 bases are a match to TRBD1. CDR3 size: 15 residues. V shed 0 bases, J shed 8 bases, and the junction held 5 bases outside the gene matches. Looked up from germline, CDR1 is MNHEY and CDR2 is SVGAGI. The CDR3 is CASSYSGQGASGYTF. The CDR3 DNA follows: TGTGCCAGCAGTTACTCCGGACAGGGGGCGAGCGGCTACACCTTC.

CDR3: CSARDGPLEQYF. In DNA form, the CDR3 reads TGCAGTGCTAGAGACGGCCCCCTCGAGCAGTACTTC. The chain uses TRBV20-1 and TRBJ2-5; the D is unclear. The better agreement between TRBJ2-7 and the DNA end casts doubt on the J call. Germline CDR1 is DFQATT and CDR2 is SNEGSKA (reference sequence). This CDR3 has 12 residues.

The chain carries TRBV7-2 and TRBJ2-1; weak D call: TRBD2 (7 bases). Trimming removed 2 bases at V and 5 bases at J, with 19 bases between. The CDR3 runs 17 residues. Germline loops: CDR1 SGHTA, CDR2 FQGNSA. CDR3 in DNA: TGTGCCAGCAGCTTATTAGGGGGACTACCCGTAAACAATGAGCAGTTCTTC. Its translation: CASSLLGGLPVNNEQFF.

The genes are TRBV7-9 and TRBJ2-3, with 8 nucleotides matching TRBD2. There are 17 residues in the CDR3. Germline CDR1 SEHNR, CDR2 FQNEAQ (reference sequence). Losses at the gene ends were 4 bases for V and 2 bases for J; bases not matched to a gene: 11. As DNA, the CDR3 is TGTGCCAGCAGCTCCCTGGGTAGCGGGAATCCCACAGATACGCAGTATTTT. Translated: CASSSLGSGNPTDTQYF.

This rearrangement joins TRBV7-8 to TRBJ2-5; tentative D call: TRBD2 (6 bases). Germline V gives CDR1 SGHVS, CDR2 FQNEAQ. Trimming took off 5 bases at V and 3 bases at J, with 19 bases between the two ends. CDR3 size: 16 residues. In DNA, the CDR3 is TGTGCCAGCAGCGCGGGGCGGGATTGGTCGAAAGAGACCCAGTACTTC. Protein: CASSAGRDWSKETQYF.

The rearrangement links TRBV10-3 to TRBJ2-3; TRBD2 matches at 9 bases. CDR1 and CDR2 from the germline V gene are ENHRY and SYGVKD. The CDR3 spans 18 residues. Trimming took 0 bases from V and 2 from J; bases not matched to a gene: 9. This CDR3 reads CAISESEVLAGPTDTQYF. The DNA for the CDR3 is TGTGCCATCAGTGAGTCGGAGGTGCTAGCGGGGCCCACAGATACGCAGTATTTT.

This clonotype was counted many times. This CDR3 reads CASSERSGVREGNEQFF. The CDR3 DNA sequence: TGTGCCAGCAGTGAAAGGTCTGGTGTGCGGGAGGGCAATGAGCAGTTCTTC. This chain links TRBV2 with TRBJ2-1; 9 nucleotides agree with TRBD2. Trimming at V came to 2 bases and at J to 6 bases, leaving 11 bases not matched to a gene. The CDR3 consists of 17 residues. Germline CDR1 is SNHLY and CDR2 is FYNNEI.

This clonotype was counted between two and nine times. The rearrangement uses TRBV7-3 and TRBJ2-3; 8 nucleotides line up with TRBD1. The J segment lost 5 bases and the V segment lost 2 bases, leaving 6 bases of the junction unmatched. The germline gives CDR1 SGHTA, CDR2 FQGTGA. The CDR3 runs 15 residues. The CDR3 loop is CASSLSGQGGDTQYF. In DNA, the CDR3 is TGTGCCAGCAGCTTATCTGGACAGGGAGGAGATACGCAGTATTTT.

V is TRBV27 and J is TRBJ2-1; 7 nucleotides match TRBD1. The CDR3 consists of 15 residues. Germline-derived CDR1 and CDR2 are MNHEY and SMNVEV (reference sequence). Trimming took 2 bases from V and 2 from J; bases not matched to a gene: 3. CDR3 coding DNA: TGTGCCAGCAGTTTAGGACAGGAACCCTACAATGAGCAGTTCTTC. Protein: CASSLGQEPYNEQFF.

This clonotype came up a few times. As DNA, the CDR3 is TGCAGCGTTGAAGATTGGCACCCGTCCCGGCTGACAGATACGCAGTATTTT. Translation: CSVEDWHPSRLTDTQYF. The V and J genes are TRBV29-1 and TRBJ2-3; no reliable D call. Trimming took off 0 bases at V and 3 bases at J, with 19 bases between the two ends. The CDR3 spans 17 residues. Germline V gene lookup returns CDR1 SQVTM and CDR2 ANQGSEA.

With respect to this clonotype: Because it lacks the conserved phenylalanine or tryptophan at the end, this CDR3 is likely a read error. The V call is TRBV6-6, the J call TRBJ2-7; 9 bases are a match to TRBD2. The germline V gene encodes CDR1 MNHNY and CDR2 SVGAGI (reference sequence). V dropped 5 bases and J dropped 3; count of bases not matched to a gene: 8. CDR3 length: 15 amino acids. The CDR3 reads CASSPKAGGLYEQYL. DNA of the CDR3: TGTGCCAGCAGTCCGAAAGCGGGAGGTCTCTACGAGCAGTACCTC.

This clonotype was detected only once. The chain uses TRBV5-1 and TRBJ2-7; 7 nucleotides agree with TRBD2. This CDR3 region has 15 residues. Germline-derived CDR1 and CDR2 are SGHRS and YFSETQ. Trimming at V came to 3 bases and at J to 6 bases, leaving 12 bases not matched to a gene. The CDR3 is CASSSTGTTPFEQYF. DNA of the CDR3: TGCGCCAGCAGCTCCACCGGGACTACACCGTTCGAGCAGTACTTC.

The chain links TRBV20-1 to TRBJ1-5; 12 nucleotides line up with TRBD1. V gave up 6 bases and J gave up 6 bases; unmatched junction bases: 9. CDR1 is DFQATT, CDR2 SNEGSKA, per germline (reference sequence). There are 15 residues in the CDR3. The CDR3 reads CSAPGGTGGSQPQHF. In DNA, the CDR3 is TGCAGTGCCCCCGGGGGGACAGGGGGCTCTCAGCCCCAGCATTTT.

CDR3 protein: CASSLEGQGFEKLFF. The DNA for the CDR3 is TGCGCCAGCAGCTTGGAAGGACAGGGGTTCGAAAAACTGTTTTTT. The chain employs TRBV5-1 and TRBJ1-4, with TRBD1 matching 9 bases. J was trimmed by 8 bases and V by 0 bases; bases with no gene match: 5. CDR1 is SGHRS, CDR2 YFSETQ, per germline. The CDR3 runs 15 residues.

V usage is TRBV7-9 and J usage is TRBJ2-7, with 7 positions matching TRBD2. There are 14 residues in the CDR3. V lost 5 bases and J lost 0; bases outside the gene matches: 4. CDR1 and CDR2 (germline): SEHNR, FQNEAQ (reference sequence). This CDR3 reads CASSPSSGSYEQYF. CDR3 nucleotides: TGTGCCAGCAGCCCATCTAGCGGCTCCTACGAGCAGTACTTC.

The rearrangement joins TRBV6-6 to TRBJ2-7; D gene uncertain. The CDR3 has 15 residues. CDR1 is MNHNY, CDR2 SVGAGI, per germline (reference sequence). V was cut by 2 bases and J by 2 bases, with 13 bases left in between. The CDR3 loop is CASSYLVGEPYEQYF. CDR3 coding DNA: TGTGCCAGCAGTTACCTAGTGGGCGAGCCCTACGAGCAGTACTTC.

This clonotype was observed a few times. The chain joins TRBV29-1 to TRBJ1-1; D is ambiguous. The CDR3 runs 13 residues. Deletions cut 7 bases from V and 2 bases from J, with 14 bases between. The germline V gene has CDR1 SQVTM and CDR2 ANQGSEA. The CDR3 sequence: CSAQSVGNTEAFF. Here the CDR3 DNA reads TGCAGCGCCCAATCGGTGGGAAACACTGAAGCTTTCTTT.

The chain links TRBV29-1 to TRBJ2-2; D remains unclear. Germline lookup yields CDR1 SQVTM and CDR2 ANQGSEA. The CDR3 consists of 11 residues. V was clipped by 5 bases and J by 3 bases, with 4 bases between them. The CDR3 here is CSVRHTGELFF. In nucleotides, the CDR3 is TGCAGCGTTCGACACACCGGGGAGCTGTTTTTT.

On this clonotype itself: At one end the junction does not follow the germline gene, possibly because of a read error. V and J are TRBV11-2 and TRBJ1-2; TRBD1 might be the D (5 bases). This CDR3 comprises 15 residues. Germline V gene data show CDR1 as SGHAT and CDR2 as FQNNGV. CDR3 region: CASTLGPGVNYGCTF. The CDR3 DNA is TGTGCCAGCACTCTGGGGCCGGGGGTTAACTATGGCTGCACCTTC.

This clonotype came up a few times. The chain uses TRBV29-1 and TRBJ2-3; D is unresolved. Germline CDR1 SQVTM, CDR2 ANQGSEA. Trimming stripped 4 bases from V and 3 bases from J, with 20 bases between. The CDR3 has 16 amino acids. In DNA form, the CDR3 reads TGCAGCGTTGGGGGAACCCTACCTGGTGCAACAGATACGCAGTATTTT. This codes for CSVGGTLPGATDTQYF.